These 27 T cell receptor beta chains were sequenced from one sample in a study of blood T cell repertoires in COVID-19. The data were produced by immunoSEQ multiplex PCR, yet TCRdb's version contains in-frame clones alone and is incomplete. The table includes 270,000 or so clones, around 82% detected once. Specimen: PBMCs or T cells enriched from blood (not recorded which). Every receptor here comes from a middle-aged man who had recovered from COVID-19.

This clone occurred a few times. The gene calls are TRBV4-2 and TRBJ1-6; D may be TRBD1 (5 bases). Germline CDR1 is LGHNA and CDR2 is YNFKEQ. With 4 bases removed from V and 6 bases from J, the gap between germline ends came to 13 bases. This CDR3 is built from 15 residues. The CDR3 bases are TGTGCCAGCAGCCGCCCTTTCGACAGTAATTCACCCCTCCACTTT. This gives the protein CASSRPFDSNSPLHF.

This chain uses TRBV6-5 with TRBJ2-7; D is undetermined. CDR1 is MNHEY, CDR2 SVGAGI, per germline. This CDR3 comprises 14 residues. The V gene lost 4 bases and the J gene lost 3 bases, with 13 bases spanning the gap. CDR3 coding DNA: TGTGCCAGCAGTTCCACTCGGTCGGGCTACGAGCAGTACTTC. It is translated as CASSSTRSGYEQYF.

The chain joins TRBV9 to TRBJ2-5; weak D call: TRBD2 (5 bases). The CDR3 sequence is 17 residues long. The V end was cut by 4 bases, the J end by 0 bases, with 19 bases between. The germline CDR1 and CDR2 sequences are SGDLS and YYNGEE. CDR3 coding DNA: TGTGCCAGCAGCCTCCTAGGAGGACGGGGAAACCAAGAGACCCAGTACTTC. Amino acids: CASSLLGGRGNQETQYF.

This chain links TRBV7-9 with TRBJ1-2; 10 positions match TRBD1. The V gene end was trimmed by 1 base and the J gene end by 7 bases; junction bases not matched to a gene: 3. Germline-derived CDR1 and CDR2 are SEHNR and FQNEAQ (reference sequence). This CDR3 is built from 14 residues. Written as DNA, the CDR3 is TGTGCCAGCAGCTTAGGGACAGGGGGTATTGGCTACACCTTC. It specifies CASSLGTGGIGYTF.

The chain has TRBV24-1 and TRBJ2-7, with 8 positions matching TRBD1. This CDR3 has 14 residues. Germline CDR1 reads KGHDR; CDR2 reads SFDVKD. Germline trimming cut 4 bases from V and 3 bases from J; bases unmatched to any gene: 4. CDR3 sequence (DNA): TGTGCCACCAGTGACTGGACAGGGATCTACGAGCAGTACTTC. Its translation: CATSDWTGIYEQYF.

The rearrangement joins TRBV12-3 or TRBV12-4 to TRBJ1-2, with 8 bases that match TRBD1. The CDR3 sequence is 13 residues long. The V gene end was trimmed by 7 bases and the J gene end by 5 bases; junction bases not matched to a gene: 6. CDR3 sequence: CASTLDRDYGYTF. CDR3 sequence (DNA): TGTGCCAGCACCCTGGACAGGGATTATGGCTACACCTTC.

The chain joins TRBV7-2 to TRBJ2-7; 10 nucleotides align to TRBD1. Germline V gives CDR1 SGHTA, CDR2 FQGNSA. The CDR3 is made up of 19 amino acids. J gave up 0 bases and V 3 bases, and 14 bases lay outside the gene matches. CDR3 coding DNA: TGTGCCAGCAGCTTTCGCAACCCGGGACAGGGGTCGAGCTCCTACGAGCAGTACTTC. Protein product: CASSFRNPGQGSSSYEQYF.

The chain combines TRBV5-6 with TRBJ1-2, with D possibly being TRBD1 (5 bases). The CDR3 runs 17 residues. Germline assignment: CDR1 SGHDT and CDR2 YYEEEE. Trimming pared 0 bases from V and 7 bases from J, leaving 22 bases between. The CDR3 DNA sequence: TGTGCCAGCAGCTTGGGTCTATTAATGGGGGGATTCGGTGGCTACACCTTC. The encoded protein is CASSLGLLMGGFGGYTF.

The chain is built from TRBV21-1 and TRBJ2-7; the tabulated D call, TRBD2, remains unverified against the DNA. TRBV21-1 constitutes a pseudogene. This CDR3 spans 16 amino acids. CDR3 sequence (DNA): TGTGCCAGCAGCAAAGTCCGGGGGGCCTTGATATACGAGCAGTACTTC. Its protein product is CASSKVRGALIYEQYF.

Comment on this clone: Different DNA sequences within this sample yield the same CDR3. The V call is TRBV28, the J call TRBJ2-7, with no clear D. Germline lookup yields CDR1 MDHEN and CDR2 SYDVKM. V dropped 1 base and J dropped 3 bases, with 4 bases sitting between them. CDR3 length equals 12 residues. The DNA for the CDR3 is TGTGCCAGCAGTTTATCGGGCTACGAGCAGTACTTC. This encodes CASSLSGYEQYF.

This clone is a singleton in its sample. The genes are TRBV25-1 and TRBJ2-1; D not certain. Trimming left V 6 bases short and J 9 bases short, with 9 bases between. This CDR3 has 11 amino acids. CDR1 MGHDK and CDR2 SYGVNS come from the germline V gene. CDR3 nucleotide sequence: TGTGCCAGCAGACTTCATGGTGAGCAGTTCTTC. Translation gives CASRLHGEQFF.

The chain links TRBV21-1 to TRBJ2-5; the listed D gene, TRBD2, was not tested against the DNA. TRBV21-1 has pseudogene status. This CDR3 has 16 amino acids. The CDR3 sequence: CASSIPGLAEQETQYF. CDR3 in DNA: TGTGCCAGCAGCATACCGGGACTAGCGGAGCAAGAGACCCAGTACTTC.

This rearrangement joins TRBV18 to TRBJ1-1; the D is unclear. Trimming cost V 6 bases and J 1 base, with 9 bases left between them. The germline CDR1 and CDR2 sequences are KGHSH and LQKENI. CDR3 length: 13 amino acids. In DNA form, the CDR3 reads TGTGCCAGCTCCTTGTACTGGAACACTGAAGCTTTCTTT. Its protein is CASSLYWNTEAFF.

Comments on this clone: In the same sample, other DNA sequences code for this CDR3. The J gene is TRBJ1-2, the V gene TRBV10-2, with D unresolved. The CDR3 sequence is 13 residues long. Germline CDR1 WSHSY, CDR2 SAAADI. Trimming cost V 0 bases and J 4 bases, with 6 bases left between them. For the CDR3, the DNA is TGCGCCAGCAGTGAGTCTACGGGCTATGGCTACACCTTC. Its translation is CASSESTGYGYTF.

This clone was counted a few times. The J gene is TRBJ1-2, the V gene TRBV11-2; TRBD1 aligns across 8 bases. V shed 3 bases and J 8 bases; nucleotides not matched to a gene: 8. The germline V gene encodes CDR1 SGHAT and CDR2 FQNNGV. The CDR3 covers 14 residues. The CDR3 spells CASSLRTGFRGYTF. As DNA, the CDR3 is TGTGCCAGCAGCTTGCGGACAGGGTTTAGAGGCTACACCTTC. The whole variable domain, filled in from reference TRBV11-2 and TRBJ1-2, reads EAGVAQSPRYKIIEKRQSVAFWCNPISGHATLYWYQQILGQGPKLLIQFQNNGVVDDSQLPKDRFSAERLKGVDSTLKIQPAKLEDSAVYLCASSLRTGFRGYTFGSGTRLTVV.

The chain links TRBV7-2 to TRBJ2-1, with 14 nucleotides matching TRBD2. V lost 7 bases, J lost 3 bases, and 11 bases stayed unmatched. In germline, CDR1 is SGHTA, CDR2 FQGNSA. The CDR3 covers 18 residues. The CDR3 region has the DNA TGTGCCAGCAAACCGGGACTAGCGGGAGTGGGGTACTACAATGAGCAGTTCTTC. Its protein is CASKPGLAGVGYYNEQFF.

This chain joins TRBV9 and TRBJ1-1; a possible D gene is TRBD1 (6 bases). CDR1 is SGDLS and CDR2 is YYNGEE in the germline V gene. This CDR3 is 14 amino acids long. V lost 2 bases, J lost 0 bases, and 8 bases lay in between. CDR3 sequence reads: CASSVGTLNTEAFF. CDR3 DNA: TGTGCCAGCAGCGTTGGGACATTGAACACTGAAGCTTTCTTT.

V gene TRBV5-1 combines with J gene TRBJ2-5, with 11 bases lining up with TRBD1. The J segment lost 2 bases and the V segment lost 0 bases, leaving 3 bases of the junction unmatched. Germline CDR1 reads SGHRS; CDR2 reads YFSETQ. The CDR3 totals 16 residues. The CDR3 DNA is TGCGCCAGCAGCTTGGGGGACAGGGGGGATCAAGAGACCCAGTACTTC. Its translation: CASSLGDRGDQETQYF.

The count of this clone is one. V usage is TRBV19 and J usage is TRBJ2-7; 10 bases line up with TRBD1. CDR1 is LNHDA and CDR2 is SQIVND in the germline V gene (reference sequence). V lost 5 bases to trimming and J lost 4 bases; unmatched junction nucleotides: 17. CDR3 length equals 18 residues. In DNA, the CDR3 is TGTGCCAGTAGTCGAACCCGGACGCTGACAGGGGGCGTGTACGAGCAGTACTTC. This gives the protein CASSRTRTLTGGVYEQYF.

CDR3 sequence reads: CASSQVMTSGRDTQYF. In DNA form, the CDR3 reads TGCGCCAGCAGCCAAGTAATGACTAGCGGGAGGGATACGCAGTATTTT. The chain couples TRBV4-1 to TRBJ2-3, with 13 bases matching TRBD2. From germline, CDR1 is MGHRA and CDR2 YSYEKL. This CDR3 spans 16 amino acids. Germline trimming cut 1 base from V and 6 bases from J; bases unmatched to any gene: 4.

In this sample, this clone turned up many times. The CDR3 region is CASSFLQGGQPQHF. DNA for the CDR3: TGTGCCAGCAGCTTTCTACAGGGTGGTCAGCCCCAGCATTTT. This chain joins TRBV7-2 and TRBJ1-5, with D perhaps TRBD1 (6 bases). V was clipped by 3 bases and J by 6 bases, with 12 bases between them. The V gene's germline CDR1 is SGHTA and CDR2 FQGNSA. The CDR3 is made up of 14 amino acids.

V usage is TRBV28 and J usage is TRBJ1-5, with TRBD1 as a possible D gene (5 bases). CDR3 length: 14 amino acids. Germline V gives CDR1 MDHEN, CDR2 SYDVKM. V dropped 3 bases and J dropped 7 bases, with 13 bases sitting between them. The CDR3 DNA is TGTGCCAGCAGTTTCAGGGAAGAAAGGCAGCCCCAGCATTTT. Translation: CASSFREERQPQHF.

This clone has just a few counts. The chain recombines TRBV5-6 with TRBJ2-5; tentative D call: TRBD1 (5 bases). V lost 5 bases to trimming and J lost 1 base, with 15 bases between them. CDR3 length: 15 amino acids. Germline V gene lookup returns CDR1 SGHDT and CDR2 YYEEEE. CDR3 sequence reads: CASRPWGRLQETQYF. The DNA of the CDR3 is TGTGCCAGCAGACCCTGGGGCCGACTCCAAGAGACCCAGTACTTC. The full variable domain, completed using reference TRBV5-6 and TRBJ2-5, is DAGVTQSPTHLIKTRGQQVTLRCSPKSGHDTVSWYQQALGQGPQFIFQYYEEEERQRGNFPDRFSGHQFPNYSSELNVNALLLGDSALYLCASRPWGRLQETQYFGPGTRLLVL.

The rearrangement links TRBV11-1 to TRBJ1-2; no clear D. Looked up from germline, CDR1 is SGHAT and CDR2 is FQDESV (reference sequence). The CDR3 covers 13 residues. Deletions cut 1 base from V and 4 bases from J, with 7 bases between. The CDR3 loop reads CASSLDSGYGYTF. CDR3 DNA: TGTGCCAGCAGCTTAGACAGCGGCTATGGCTACACCTTC.

V is TRBV7-8 and J is TRBJ2-1; 7 bases align to TRBD1. CDR1 is SGHVS and CDR2 is FQNEAQ in the germline V gene. Trimming removed 1 base from V and 4 bases from J; junction bases left unmatched: 1. The length of the CDR3 is 14 residues. In DNA form, the CDR3 reads TGTGCCAGCAGCTTAGGGGGACAGTACAATGAGCAGTTCTTC. Translated: CASSLGGQYNEQFF.

The CDR3 sequence: CATSDLGRQGAGDTQYF. The CDR3 DNA sequence: TGTGCCACCAGTGATCTCGGGCGTCAGGGGGCGGGCGATACGCAGTATTTT. The chain carries TRBV24-1 and TRBJ2-3; the match to TRBD1 covers 8 bases. The CDR3 is 17 amino acids. V was clipped by 3 bases and J by 6 bases; unmatched bases: 13. Germline CDR1 KGHDR, CDR2 SFDVKD.

A word on this clone: The junction departs from the called germline gene at one end, perhaps through a read error. The rearrangement uses TRBV27 and TRBJ1-6, with 7 bases that match TRBD1. CDR1 and CDR2 (germline): MNHEY, SMNVEV (reference sequence). This CDR3 comprises 14 residues. CDR3 DNA: TGTGCCAGCAGTTTAGGGACAGATAACTCACCCCTCCACTTT. Translated, it gives CASSLGTDNSPLHF.